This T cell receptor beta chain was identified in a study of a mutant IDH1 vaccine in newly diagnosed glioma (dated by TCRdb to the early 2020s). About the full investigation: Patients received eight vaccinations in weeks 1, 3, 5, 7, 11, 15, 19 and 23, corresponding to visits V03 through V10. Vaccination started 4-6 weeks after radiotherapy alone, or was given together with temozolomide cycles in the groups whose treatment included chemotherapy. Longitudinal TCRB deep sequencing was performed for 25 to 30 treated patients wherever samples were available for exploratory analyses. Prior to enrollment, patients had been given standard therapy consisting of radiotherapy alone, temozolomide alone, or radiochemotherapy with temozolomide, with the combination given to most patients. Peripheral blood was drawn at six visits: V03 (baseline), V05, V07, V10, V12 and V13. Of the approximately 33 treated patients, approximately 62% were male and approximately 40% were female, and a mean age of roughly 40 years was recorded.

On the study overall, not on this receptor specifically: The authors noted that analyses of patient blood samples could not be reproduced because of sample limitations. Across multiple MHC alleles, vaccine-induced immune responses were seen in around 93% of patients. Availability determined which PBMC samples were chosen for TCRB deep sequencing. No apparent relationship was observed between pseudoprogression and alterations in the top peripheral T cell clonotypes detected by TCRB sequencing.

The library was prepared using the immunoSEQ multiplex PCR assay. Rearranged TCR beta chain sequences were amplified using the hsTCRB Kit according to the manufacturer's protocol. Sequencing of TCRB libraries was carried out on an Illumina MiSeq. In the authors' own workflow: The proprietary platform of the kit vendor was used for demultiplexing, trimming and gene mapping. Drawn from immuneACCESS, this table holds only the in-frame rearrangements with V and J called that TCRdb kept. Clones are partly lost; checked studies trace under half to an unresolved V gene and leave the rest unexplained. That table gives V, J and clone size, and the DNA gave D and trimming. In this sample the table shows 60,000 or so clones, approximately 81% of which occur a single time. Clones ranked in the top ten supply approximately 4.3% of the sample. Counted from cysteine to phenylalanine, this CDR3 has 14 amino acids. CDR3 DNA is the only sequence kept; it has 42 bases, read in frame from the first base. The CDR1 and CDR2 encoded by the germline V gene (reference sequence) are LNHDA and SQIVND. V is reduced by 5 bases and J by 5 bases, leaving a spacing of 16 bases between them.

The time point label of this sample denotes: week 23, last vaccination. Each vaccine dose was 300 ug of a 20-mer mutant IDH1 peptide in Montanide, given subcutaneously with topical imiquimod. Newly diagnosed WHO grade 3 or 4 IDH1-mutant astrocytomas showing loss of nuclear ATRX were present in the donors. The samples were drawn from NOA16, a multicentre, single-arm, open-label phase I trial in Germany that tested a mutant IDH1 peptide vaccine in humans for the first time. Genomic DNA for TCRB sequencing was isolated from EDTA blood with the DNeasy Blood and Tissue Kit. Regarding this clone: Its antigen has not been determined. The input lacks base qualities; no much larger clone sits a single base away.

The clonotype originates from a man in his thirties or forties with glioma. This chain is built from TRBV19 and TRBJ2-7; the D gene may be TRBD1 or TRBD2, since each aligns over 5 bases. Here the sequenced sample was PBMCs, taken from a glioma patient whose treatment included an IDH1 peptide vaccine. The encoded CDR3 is CASSPGTPGDEQYF. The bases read TGTGCCAGTAGTCCCGGGACGCCCGGAGACGAGCAGTACTTC.